The rows below give T cell receptor beta chains drawn from one sample of a study of blood T cell repertoires in COVID-19. Method: immunoSEQ multiplex PCR; TCRdb's copy keeps in-frame clones and lacks some. This table has 70,000 to 95,000 clones, just under 80% appearing once. What was sequenced was peripheral blood. These receptors originate from a human donor in a cohort sampled during active COVID-19. The CDR3 runs from the conserved cysteine through the conserved F or W. A D gene is named only where the DNA matches it firmly. The size of a clone is reported for some rows only, either as once, few or many, or as a class for expanded clones.

size	V	D	J	DNA	CDR3
.	TRBV27	.	TRBJ1-5	TGTGCCAGCAGTTTATCGTCAGGGAATCAGCCCCAGCATTTT	CASSLSSGNQPQHF
.	TRBV9	TRBD1	TRBJ2-6	TGTGCCAGCAGCGGACAGGGGGCCGGGGCCAACGTCCTGACTTTC	CASSGQGAGANVLTF
.	TRBV2	TRBD1	TRBJ1-6	TGTGCCAGCAGCGCAGACAGGGTTGCACCCCTCCACTTT	CASSADRVAPLHF
few	TRBV5-1	TRBD1	TRBJ2-6	TGCGCCAGCAGCGGGGGACAGATCTCTGGGGCCAACGTCCTGACTTTC	CASSGGQISGANVLTF
.	TRBV5-1	.	TRBJ2-1	TGCGCCAGCAGCTTGGTACAGGGCGGTAATGAGCAGTTCTTC	CASSLVQGGNEQFF
.	TRBV6-6	.	TRBJ1-2	TGTGCCAGCAGTTTAATGTGGGGGGATGGCTACACCTTC	CASSLMWGDGYTF
.	TRBV19	.	TRBJ2-7	TGTGCCAGTAGTACAATGAGCTCCTACGAGCAGTACTTC	CASSTMSSYEQYF
.	TRBV2	TRBD2	TRBJ2-1	TGTGCCAGCAGTGAGACTAGCGCTAGGGATGAGCAGTTCTTC	CASSETSARDEQFF
.	TRBV10-2	.	TRBJ1-3	TGCGCCAGCAGTGAACAGGACAGAGACTCTGGAAACACCATATATTTT	CASSEQDRDSGNTIYF
.	TRBV5-4	TRBD1	TRBJ2-7	TGTGCCAGCAGCCGTTCCCGGGACAGGGGTTCCTACGAGCAGTACTTC	CASSRSRDRGSYEQYF
.	TRBV5-1	.	TRBJ2-1	TGCGCCAGCAGCCGGGGGACGGAAAGCTCCTACAATGAGCAGTTCTTC	CASSRGTESSYNEQFF
few	TRBV7-2	TRBD2	TRBJ2-3	TGTGCCAGCAGCCCAAAGGGGCTAGCGGTCACAGATACGCAGTATTTT	CASSPKGLAVTDTQYF
.	TRBV19	TRBD2	TRBJ2-1	TGTGCCAGTAGTATTTTCGCGGGAGGGCGGTACAATGAGCAGTTCTTC	CASSIFAGGRYNEQFF
.	TRBV6-2/TRBV6-3	TRBD2	TRBJ2-5	TGTGCCAGCAGCAGGACTAGCAGGTACCAAGAGACCCAGTACTTC	CASSRTSRYQETQYF
.	TRBV5-5	.	TRBJ2-5	TGTGCCAGCAGCCACGGCGGAAGTCAAGAGACCCAGTACTTC	CASSHGGSQETQYF
.	TRBV2	TRBD1	TRBJ1-1	TGTGCCAGCAGTTTTGACAGGGTAGCTTTCTTT	CASSFDRVAFF
.	TRBV5-1	.	TRBJ1-2	TGCGCCAGCAGCTTTGGCCCCGTTTACTATGGCTACACCTTC	CASSFGPVYYGYTF
once	TRBV9	.	TRBJ1-1	TGTGCCAGCAGCGTAGAGATGAGGAACACTGAAGCTTTCTTT	CASSVEMRNTEAFF
few	TRBV7-3	TRBD1	TRBJ2-2	TGTGCCAGCAGCTTAACTCCCCGCGGGACAGGGGCGGGAACCGGGGAGCTGTTTTTT	CASSLTPRGTGAGTGELFF
.	TRBV19	.	TRBJ1-5	TGTGCCAGTAGTATGAGACAGGGCAATCAGCCCCAGCATTTT	CASSMRQGNQPQHF
.	TRBV3-1/TRBV3-2	.	TRBJ1-2	TGTGCCAGCAGCCGGTGGCAAGGGGTGTTGGAACTTGGCTACACCTTC	CASSRWQGVLELGYTF
.	TRBV18	TRBD1	TRBJ1-1	TGTGCCAGCTCACCAACAAACAGGGGCCTGAACACTGAAGCTTTCTTT	CASSPTNRGLNTEAFF
.	TRBV5-1	TRBD1	TRBJ2-2	TGCGCCAGCAGACGAGGGGGCTATTCGAACACCGGGGAGCTGTTTTTT	CASRRGGYSNTGELFF
.	TRBV7-9	TRBD1	TRBJ2-1	TGTGCCAGCAGCTATACAGGGGGCATCTCCGATGAGCAGTTCTTC	CASSYTGGISDEQFF
.	TRBV5-1	.	TRBJ2-7	TGCGCCAGCAGCTGGCAGGGTTACGAGCAGTACTTC	CASSWQGYEQYF
.	TRBV6-7	.	TRBJ2-5	TGTGCCACTCCAGGCACCCCGGGGGAGACCCAGTACTTC	CATPGTPGETQYF
.	TRBV11-2	TRBD1	TRBJ1-6	TGTGCCAGCAGCTTAGGCGACAGGGCCCAAGGATCACCCCTCCACTTT	CASSLGDRAQGSPLHF
few	TRBV19	TRBD2	TRBJ2-1	TGTGCCAGTAGTTCCCCGCGGGGGGGTACCTACCGGAATGAGCAGTTCTTC	CASSSPRGGTYRNEQFF
.	TRBV6-5	.	TRBJ1-2	TGTGCCAGCAGACAACCAGGGGCCGAGGGCTACACCTTC	CASRQPGAEGYTF
.	TRBV28	.	TRBJ1-5	TGTGCCAGCCGCGCCCGAGCGCTTAGCAATCAGCCCCAGCATTTT	CASRARALSNQPQHF
few	TRBV4-1	TRBD1	TRBJ1-6	TGCGCCAGCAGCCTTGCAGGACAGGGAAGCTCACCCCTCCACTTT	CASSLAGQGSSPLHF